This T cell receptor beta chain is from a study of graft-versus-host responses after intestinal transplantation. Study-wide results and caveats: Researchers found GvH clones in recipient marrow, and some showed up first in ileum or blood.

This clone appeared a few times. Its specificity is not known. Some clones are missing from TCRdb's copy, which holds only in-frame ones; the method was immunoSEQ multiplex PCR. The table lists about 19,000 clones, approximately 86% of them singletons. Germline lookup yields CDR1 LNHDA and CDR2 SQIVND (reference sequence). The V gene lost 7 bases and the J gene lost 5 bases, with 5 bases spanning the gap. This CDR3 is 11 amino acids long. The rearrangement links TRBV19 to TRBJ1-4; D call uncertain. Sample: PBMCs, taken 230 to 240 days after intestinal transplant. The TCR comes from a human patient who received an intestinal transplant, so some T cells may come from the graft donor. CDR3 sequence: CASISNEKLFF. For the CDR3, the DNA is TGTGCCAGTATATCCAATGAAAAACTGTTTTTT.